Shown below are 2 T cell receptor beta chains from a single sample sequenced in a study of T cell changes during pregnancy in multiple sclerosis. The repertoire was sequenced with immunoSEQ multiplex PCR; TCRdb's copy has only in-frame clones and lacks some. Of around 62,000 clones listed, around nine tenths are singletons. This sample comprised peripheral blood, obtained in the third trimester of pregnancy. These receptor sequences come from a female donor with multiple sclerosis, enrolled in a pregnancy study.

The gene calls are TRBV15 and TRBJ1-1; tentative D call: TRBD1 (5 bases). The CDR3 runs to 14 residues. Per the germline V gene, CDR1 is LNHNV and CDR2 is YYDKDF (reference sequence). The V gene lost 0 bases and the J gene lost 6 bases, with 11 bases spanning the gap. In DNA form, the CDR3 reads TGTGCCACCAGCAGAGATCGGGGGTGGGCTGAAGCTTTCTTT. The encoded protein is CATSRDRGWAEAFF.

The chain uses TRBV30 and TRBJ1-3; 7 nucleotides match TRBD1. The V and J ends lost 2 bases and 7 bases, in that order; junction bases with no gene match: 5. Per the germline V gene, CDR1 is GTSNPN and CDR2 is SVGIG (reference sequence). The CDR3 spans 13 residues. As DNA, the CDR3 is TGTGCCTGGAGTCAGACAGGGAGTAACACCATATATTTT. This gives the protein CAWSQTGSNTIYF.